A single sample gave rise to the 26 T cell receptor beta chains below, sequenced in a study of T cells in Graves' hyperthyroidism and ophthalmopathy (dated by TCRdb to about 2019). To prepare the library, multiplex PCR was applied. Data came from an Illumina HiSeq 2000. The TCR beta CDR3 regions were amplified from RNA transcripts. A first-round RT-PCR of the TCR CDR3 used the HTBI primer set with the Qiagen OneStep RT-PCR kit. TCRdb applied fastp at Q25 and MiXCR to the public reads, then kept only in-frame beta chains. Here each entry gathers all rows of one CDR3 protein and keeps the most common genes and DNA. For this sample the table gives about 500,000 distinct CDR3 sequences, of which roughly 17% were detected only once. The ten largest make up 17% of the sample. The source material was blood. These receptors all stem from a woman younger than 35 with Graves' ophthalmopathy.

The rearrangement joins TRBV20-1 to TRBJ2-3; 9 bases agree with TRBD2. The CDR3 consists of 15 residues. Germline-derived CDR1 and CDR2 are DFQATT and SNEGSKA (reference sequence). Germline trimming cut 3 bases from V and 2 bases from J; bases unmatched to any gene: 6. The CDR3 loop reads CSARALAGPTDTQYF. The CDR3 bases are TGCAGTGCTAGGGCCCTAGCGGGACCCACAGATACGCAGTATTTT.

This clonotype was counted between two and nine times. The gene calls are TRBV27 and TRBJ1-2, with TRBD1 identical over 11 bases. CDR3 length: 18 residues. The V gene end was trimmed by 0 bases and the J gene end by 4 bases; junction bases not matched to a gene: 10. Per germline, CDR1 MNHEY and CDR2 SMNVEV (reference sequence). The CDR3 is CASSLSGQGAGGSYGYTF. Here the CDR3 DNA reads TGTGCCAGCAGTTTATCCGGACAGGGGGCAGGAGGTAGCTATGGCTACACCTTC.

This clonotype was observed at least ten times. V is TRBV6-1 and J is TRBJ2-7; 9 nucleotides align to TRBD1. Losses at the gene ends were 5 bases for V and 5 bases for J; bases not matched to a gene: 7. Germline V gene sequence: CDR1 MNHNS, CDR2 SASEGT. The CDR3 totals 14 residues. In nucleotides, the CDR3 is TGTGCCAGCAGTAGGGACAGGGAATTGGACGAGCAGTACTTC. Encoded protein: CASSRDRELDEQYF.

The genes are TRBV6-1 and TRBJ2-1, with 7 bases matching TRBD1. The V gene end was trimmed by 5 bases and the J gene end by 5 bases; junction bases not matched to a gene: 9. Germline CDR1 is MNHNS and CDR2 is SASEGT. CDR3 length: 15 amino acids. DNA of the CDR3: TGTGCCAGCAGTCCCATAAGGGACAGAGACAATGAGCAGTTCTTC. Its protein product is CASSPIRDRDNEQFF.

V usage is TRBV9 and J usage is TRBJ1-4; TRBD1 is a possible D gene (6 bases). V lost 3 bases to trimming and J lost 7 bases, with 13 bases between them. The length of the CDR3 is 14 residues. CDR1 SGDLS and CDR2 YYNGEE come from the germline V gene. CDR3 DNA: TGTGCCAGCAGCGGGGGCACAGGGCGTGAAAAACTGTTTTTT. This sequence encodes CASSGGTGREKLFF.

Only a few counts were recorded for this clonotype. The J gene is TRBJ2-3, the V gene TRBV20-1; D is perhaps TRBD1 (5 bases). The CDR3 consists of 19 residues. Trimming took 5 bases from V and 3 from J, leaving 30 bases between them. From germline, CDR1 is DFQATT and CDR2 SNEGSKA (reference sequence). This chain's CDR3 is CSASPNIPRPGHRTDTQYF. The CDR3 nucleotides read TGCAGTGCTTCACCTAATATTCCTAGGCCCGGACATCGTACAGATACGCAGTATTTT.

This chain links TRBV4-3 with TRBJ1-2, with D perhaps TRBD1 (6 bases). Germline V gene sequence: CDR1 LGHNA, CDR2 YSLEER. Trimming removed 0 bases at V and 5 bases at J, with 10 bases between. The CDR3 has 14 amino acids. The CDR3 coding sequence is TGCGCCAGCAGCCAAGAATTCAGGGGTTATGGCTACACCTTC. Its translation: CASSQEFRGYGYTF.

This clonotype was picked up many times. The genes are TRBV29-1 and TRBJ1-1; 12 bases match TRBD1. This CDR3 contains 16 residues. V lost 4 bases and J lost 2; bases outside the gene matches: 8. Per germline, CDR1 SQVTM and CDR2 ANQGSEA. CDR3 region: CSVGGDRGRLNTEAFF. CDR3 in DNA: TGCAGCGTTGGAGGGGACAGGGGGCGCCTCAACACTGAAGCTTTCTTT. The entire variable domain, with the rest obtained from reference TRBV29-1 and TRBJ1-1, is as follows: SAVISQKPSRDICQRGTSLTIQCQVDSQVTMMFWYRQQPGQSLTLIATANQGSEATYESGFVIDKFPISRPNLTFSTLTVSNMSPEDSSIYLCSVGGDRGRLNTEAFFGQGTRLTVV.

There are many counts of this clonotype. The chain carries TRBV2 and TRBJ1-6; a possible D gene is TRBD1 (5 bases). Trimming took 6 bases from V and 3 from J, leaving 12 bases between them. CDR1 is SNHLY and CDR2 is FYNNEI in the germline V gene. The CDR3 contains 15 residues. CDR3: CASSPGRSYNSPLHF. The CDR3 nucleotides are TGTGCCAGCAGCCCGGGACGGAGCTATAATTCACCCCTCCACTTT.

This clonotype has a count of ten or more. CDR3 in amino acids: CASSYVYKLAGEQYF. CDR3 nucleotide sequence: TGTGCCAGCAGTTACGTCTACAAGTTAGCGGGCGAGCAGTACTTC. This sequence joins TRBV6-2 or TRBV6-3 and TRBJ2-7, with 7 positions matching TRBD2. Germline V gene data show CDR1 as MNHEY and CDR2 as SVGEGT. V dropped 2 bases and J dropped 6; count of bases not matched to a gene: 10. The CDR3 spans 15 residues.

This chain links TRBV20-1 with TRBJ1-5; D remains unclear. Germline lookup yields CDR1 DFQATT and CDR2 SNEGSKA (reference sequence). Between the trimmed V and J ends, which lost 8 bases and 4 bases, there was a span of 12 bases. The CDR3 loop spans 12 amino acids. CDR3 bases: TGCAGTATTAAACGGAGGAATCAGCCCCAGCATTTT. Encoded protein: CSIKRRNQPQHF.

This clonotype has at least ten counts. CDR3 bases: TGTGCCAGCAAAGCTGGGACCGTTCAGCCCCAGCATTTT. This gives the protein CASKAGTVQPQHF. V and J are TRBV28 and TRBJ1-5; TRBD1 might be the D (5 bases). The CDR3 consists of 13 residues. V lost 7 bases and J 6 bases, leaving 13 bases between the germline ends. Germline V gene sequence: CDR1 MDHEN, CDR2 SYDVKM.

J is TRBJ2-7 and V is TRBV7-8; D is perhaps TRBD1 (6 bases). Trimming pared 1 base from V and 1 base from J, leaving 14 bases between. This CDR3 is 16 amino acids long. The V gene's germline CDR1 is SGHVS and CDR2 FQNEAQ. The CDR3 protein is CASSLERPGASYEQYF. DNA of the CDR3: TGTGCCAGCAGCTTAGAAAGGCCAGGGGCGTCCTACGAGCAGTACTTC.

In this sample, this clonotype turned up a few times. The rearrangement links TRBV6-1 to TRBJ1-5; no clear D. CDR1 is MNHNS and CDR2 is SASEGT in the germline V gene. This CDR3 comprises 14 residues. The V end lost 2 bases, the J end lost 0 bases, and 5 bases lay between the germline ends. The CDR3 DNA is TGTGCCAGCAGTGAACAGGATAGCAATCAGCCCCAGCATTTT. This codes for CASSEQDSNQPQHF.

This clonotype has only one observation. This chain links TRBV29-1 with TRBJ2-3, with D possibly being TRBD1 (5 bases). The germline V gene encodes CDR1 SQVTM and CDR2 ANQGSEA. V shed 4 bases and J shed 3 bases, with 14 bases lying between them. The CDR3 runs 14 residues. The CDR3, as DNA: TGCAGCGTTGCCTCTAGGGGTTATACAGATACGCAGTATTTT. As protein: CSVASRGYTDTQYF.

The chain has TRBV28 and TRBJ2-7; D is perhaps TRBD1 (6 bases). Germline loops: CDR1 MDHEN, CDR2 SYDVKM. The V and J ends lost 4 bases and 2 bases respectively, with 12 bases between them. The CDR3 loop spans 14 amino acids. As DNA, the CDR3 is TGTGCCAGCAGTTCCCCTGGGACACCCTACGAGCAGTACTTC. This sequence encodes CASSSPGTPYEQYF.

This clonotype occurred a few times. This rearrangement joins TRBV29-1 to TRBJ2-7, with 11 bases lining up with TRBD1. V lost 5 bases and J lost 5; bases outside the gene matches: 8. In germline, CDR1 is SQVTM, CDR2 ANQGSEA. The CDR3 covers 14 residues. This CDR3 reads CSVKGQGAIHEQYF. The CDR3, as DNA: TGCAGCGTTAAAGGACAGGGGGCGATCCACGAGCAGTACTTC.

The V gene is TRBV29-1, the J gene TRBJ2-7, with D perhaps given as TRBD1 or TRBD2 (5 bases each). Germline loops: CDR1 SQVTM, CDR2 ANQGSEA. V was shortened by 7 bases and J by 3 bases, with 13 bases between the two germline ends. The CDR3 spans 12 residues. The CDR3 sequence: CSGRDGVYEQYF. The DNA of the CDR3 is TGCAGCGGACGGGACGGAGTCTACGAGCAGTACTTC.

This clonotype has a count of ten or more. The V and J genes are TRBV28 and TRBJ2-7, with 7 bases fitting TRBD1. J gave up 4 bases and V 6 bases, and 12 bases lay outside the gene matches. The CDR3 length is 15 residues. CDR1 and CDR2 from the germline V gene are MDHEN and SYDVKM. The CDR3 DNA reads TGTGCCAGCAGCCGCATCAGGACAGGAAGGTACGAGCAGTACTTC. Protein sequence: CASSRIRTGRYEQYF.

This clonotype was recorded a few times. The CDR3, as DNA: TGCAGCGTTGAGGACTCTGTATCGCCCGAGCAGTACTTC. Translating gives CSVEDSVSPEQYF. The chain employs TRBV29-1 and TRBJ2-7; a weak D match, TRBD2 (5 bases). Trimming removed 3 bases at V and 6 bases at J, with 15 bases between. Germline CDR1 is SQVTM and CDR2 is ANQGSEA. The CDR3 is made up of 13 amino acids.

This clonotype was observed many times. The chain links TRBV7-2 to TRBJ2-7; D is unresolved. Trimming left V 4 bases short and J 2 bases short, with 12 bases between. CDR1 is SGHTA and CDR2 is FQGNSA in the germline V gene. The CDR3 runs 14 residues. The CDR3 region is CASSSLTSPYEQYF. CDR3 nucleotides: TGTGCCAGCAGCTCCTTGACCTCACCCTACGAGCAGTACTTC.

There are a few counts of this clonotype. The chain couples TRBV6-5 to TRBJ2-3; D is undetermined. The CDR3 totals 16 residues. V was shortened by 0 bases and J by 3 bases, with 13 bases between the two germline ends. Germline-derived CDR1 and CDR2 are MNHEY and SVGAGI. CDR3 DNA: TGTGCCAGCAGTTACTCGATTGGTAGGGATACAGATACGCAGTATTTT. It translates to CASSYSIGRDTDTQYF.

The chain links TRBV6-1 to TRBJ1-5; 10 nucleotides agree with TRBD1. Germline CDR1 MNHNS, CDR2 SASEGT. With 4 bases clipped from V and 2 bases from J, the junction kept 2 bases outside the gene matches. This CDR3 is 15 amino acids long. This chain's CDR3 is CASSGDRGGNQPQHF. CDR3 nucleotides: TGTGCCAGCAGTGGGGACAGGGGTGGCAATCAGCCCCAGCATTTT.

The chain recombines TRBV27 with TRBJ2-1, with 9 nucleotides matching TRBD2. CDR3 length equals 14 residues. CDR1 MNHEY and CDR2 SMNVEV come from the germline V gene (reference sequence). V lost 5 bases and J lost 9; bases outside the gene matches: 8. The CDR3 here is CASSPGLASGEQFF. CDR3 nucleotide sequence: TGTGCCAGCAGTCCGGGACTAGCAAGCGGTGAGCAGTTCTTC.

This clonotype was counted a few times. The chain uses TRBV27 and TRBJ1-2, with a tentative D call TRBD1 (5 bases). CDR1 MNHEY and CDR2 SMNVEV come from the germline V gene (reference sequence). The V end lost 8 bases, the J end lost 8 bases, and 18 bases lay between the germline ends. This CDR3 is 13 amino acids long. CDR3 sequence: CASAVQGSGGYTF. CDR3 DNA sequence: TGTGCCAGCGCCGTTCAGGGCTCGGGCGGCTACACCTTC.

To note about this clonotype: One base away lies a much larger clone, so this may be a sequencing read error. The J gene is TRBJ2-2, the V gene TRBV13; possibly TRBD1 for D (6 bases). This CDR3 region has 14 residues. The V gene's germline CDR1 is PRHDT and CDR2 FYEKMQ (reference sequence). V lost 2 bases, J lost 3 bases, and 7 bases lay in between. Here the CDR3 DNA reads TGTGCCAGCAGCTTACAGGGGTACACCGGGGAGCTGTTTTTT. Translated, it gives CASSLQGYTGELFF.